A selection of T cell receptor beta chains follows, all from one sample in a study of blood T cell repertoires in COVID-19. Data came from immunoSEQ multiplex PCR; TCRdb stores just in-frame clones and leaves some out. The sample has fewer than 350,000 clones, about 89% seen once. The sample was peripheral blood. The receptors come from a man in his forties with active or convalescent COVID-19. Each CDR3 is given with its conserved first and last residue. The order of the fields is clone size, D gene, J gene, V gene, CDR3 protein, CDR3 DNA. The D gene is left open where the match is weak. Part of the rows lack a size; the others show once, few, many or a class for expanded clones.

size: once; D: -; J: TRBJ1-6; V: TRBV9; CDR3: CASSAPGSDSPLHF; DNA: TGTGCCAGCAGCGCACCGGGTTCGGATTCACCCCTCCACTTT
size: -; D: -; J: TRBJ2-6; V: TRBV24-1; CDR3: CATSDSVRGANVLTF; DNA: TGTGCCACCAGTGATTCAGTACGTGGGGCCAACGTCCTGACTTTC
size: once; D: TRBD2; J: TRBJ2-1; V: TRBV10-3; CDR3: CANSGGAGNEQFF; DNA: TGTGCCAACTCCGGGGGGGCCGGCAATGAGCAGTTCTTC
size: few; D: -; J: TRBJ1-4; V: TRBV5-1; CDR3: CASSRDRPADNEKLFF; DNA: TGCGCCAGCAGCCGAGACAGGCCGGCCGATAATGAAAAACTGTTTTTT
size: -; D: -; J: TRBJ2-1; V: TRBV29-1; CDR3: CSAYPGNEQFF; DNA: TGCAGCGCCTACCCGGGTAATGAGCAGTTCTTC
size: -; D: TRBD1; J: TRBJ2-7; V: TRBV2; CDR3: CASSDGQGADEQYF; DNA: TGTGCCAGCAGTGACGGACAGGGGGCCGACGAGCAGTACTTC
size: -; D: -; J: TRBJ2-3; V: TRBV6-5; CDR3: CASTGTPSTDTQYF; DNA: TGTGCCAGTACCGGGACACCTAGCACAGATACGCAGTATTTT
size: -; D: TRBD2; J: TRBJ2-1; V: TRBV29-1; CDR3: CSVAEGLAERFF; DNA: TGCAGCGTAGCCGAAGGACTAGCCGAGCGGTTCTTC
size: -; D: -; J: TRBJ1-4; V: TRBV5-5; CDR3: CASSLVKTVTNEKLFF; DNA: TGTGCCAGCAGCTTGGTCAAAACAGTCACTAATGAAAAACTGTTTTTT
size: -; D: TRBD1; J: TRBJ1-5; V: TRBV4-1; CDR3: CASSQEVTGDQPQHF; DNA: TGCGCCAGCAGCCAAGAGGTGACAGGGGATCAGCCCCAGCATTTT
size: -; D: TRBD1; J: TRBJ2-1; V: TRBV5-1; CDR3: CASSSAFDRGLSGEQFF; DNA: TGCGCCAGCAGCTCCGCTTTTGACAGGGGGTTGTCAGGTGAGCAGTTCTTC
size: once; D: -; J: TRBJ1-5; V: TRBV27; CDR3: CASSLSSRNQPQHF; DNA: TGTGCCAGCAGTTTAAGCTCCCGAAATCAGCCCCAGCATTTT
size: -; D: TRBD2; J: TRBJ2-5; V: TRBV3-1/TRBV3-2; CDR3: CASSKGSGAIVETQYF; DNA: TGTGCCAGCAGCAAAGGGAGCGGGGCAATTGTAGAGACCCAGTACTTC
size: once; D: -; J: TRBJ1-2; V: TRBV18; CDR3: CASSPSPGLNYGYTF; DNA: TGTGCCAGCTCACCGTCTCCGGGACTTAACTATGGCTACACCTTC
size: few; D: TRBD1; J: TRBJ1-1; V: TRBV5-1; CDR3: CASSFVQGALDEAFF; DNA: TGCGCCAGCAGCTTCGTCCAGGGGGCGCTTGATGAAGCTTTCTTT
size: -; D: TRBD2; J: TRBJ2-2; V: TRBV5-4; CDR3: CASSHSGSVTGELFF; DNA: TGTGCCAGCAGCCATAGCGGGAGCGTCACCGGGGAGCTGTTTTTT
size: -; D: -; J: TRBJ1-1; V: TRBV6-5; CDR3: CASSYSPGNTEAFF; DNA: TGTGCCAGCAGTTACTCGCCAGGGAACACTGAAGCTTTCTTT